This T cell receptor beta chain was retrieved from a study of vaccination and CD4 T cells after COVID-19. Study-level information: Convalescent individuals numbered four females and six males, two being Hispanic. The interval from dose two to post-vaccine sampling had a median of roughly 70 days, and it ranged from 14 to 241. Overall study findings and caveats: The median proportion of reactive clones detected only post-vaccination in convalescent patients was roughly 86%.

The CDR3 sequence is 14 residues long. Germline CDR1 and CDR2: MNHEY and SVGEGT. The V end was cut by 1 base, the J end by 3 bases, with 10 bases between. In the case of this clonotype: The antigen is unknown.

Treatment here: roughly nine-day PBMC culture with coronavirus spike peptide pools or control peptides (ViraFEST assay). Sequencing of DNA taken from cultured CD4+ T cells relied on the Oncomine TCR Beta short-read assay. TCRdb itself ran the PCR reads through MiXCR, one entry per CDR3 protein. Found here are about 18,000 distinct CDR3 sequences, roughly three fifths of them singletons; the top ten hold 4% to 6.5%. The sequence was obtained from a human donor who had recovered from COVID-19. The starting material was CD4+ T cells from blood, cultured in vitro, obtained after SARS-CoV-2 vaccination. The gene calls are TRBV6-2 or TRBV6-3 and TRBJ2-7; possibly TRBD1 for D (6 bases). CDR3 in amino acids: CASSYLRGGYEQYF. The CDR3 DNA reads TGTGCCAGCAGTTACTTGCGAGGGGGCTACGAGCAGTACTTC.